This entry describes one T cell receptor beta chain. The data were taken from a study of control samples from healthy donors and cancer patients. The method was immunoSEQ multiplex PCR; TCRdb's version includes in-frame clones alone and lacks a portion of them. Among about 120,000 clones, 89% were seen once, and the ten largest hold 40%. The TCR sequence derives from a man aged 50-59 years in good health. Material: blood.

In DNA, the CDR3 is TGTGCCACCTTGACAGGGGGTGATGAAAAACTGTTTTTT. Encoded protein: CATLTGGDEKLFF. The chain joins TRBV19 to TRBJ1-4; 9 nucleotides align to TRBD1. CDR1 LNHDA and CDR2 SQIVND come from the germline V gene (reference sequence). Trimming took 10 bases from V and 6 from J; bases not matched to a gene: 6. The CDR3 runs to 13 residues.